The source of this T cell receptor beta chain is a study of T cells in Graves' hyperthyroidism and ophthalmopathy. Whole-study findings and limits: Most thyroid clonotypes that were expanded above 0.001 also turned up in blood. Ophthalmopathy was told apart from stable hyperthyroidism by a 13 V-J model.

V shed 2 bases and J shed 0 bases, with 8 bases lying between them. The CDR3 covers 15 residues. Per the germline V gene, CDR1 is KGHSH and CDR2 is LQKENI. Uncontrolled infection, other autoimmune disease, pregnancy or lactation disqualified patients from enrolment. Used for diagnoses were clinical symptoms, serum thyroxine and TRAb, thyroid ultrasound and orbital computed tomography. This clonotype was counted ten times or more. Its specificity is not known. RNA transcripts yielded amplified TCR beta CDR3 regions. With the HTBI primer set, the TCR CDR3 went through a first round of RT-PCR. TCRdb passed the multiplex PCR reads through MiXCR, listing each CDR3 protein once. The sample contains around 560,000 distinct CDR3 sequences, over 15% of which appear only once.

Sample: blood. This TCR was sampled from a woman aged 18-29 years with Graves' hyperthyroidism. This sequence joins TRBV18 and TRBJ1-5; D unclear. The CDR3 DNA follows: TGTGCCAGCTCACCAGGGCCGGTTAGCAATCAGCCCCAGCATTTT. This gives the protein CASSPGPVSNQPQHF.